This T cell receptor (beta chain) is drawn from a study of Graves' ophthalmopathy and Graves' hyperthyroidism (dated by TCRdb to about 2018). In the study overall: Hyperthyroidism was considered stable if no progression to ophthalmopathy occurred within 18 months of follow-up. An independent validation cohort was composed of approximately 18 hyperthyroidism patients and over 15 patients who later progressed from hyperthyroidism to ophthalmopathy. To tell Graves' ophthalmopathy apart from Graves' hyperthyroidism, and to predict which patients would progress to ophthalmopathy, the study relied on TCR beta repertoire signatures. In 6 or 7 hyperthyroidism patients, T-cell repertoires of thyroid tissue and blood were compared. To explore V-J signatures distinguishing ophthalmopathy from hyperthyroidism, a discovery set of 100 patients (around 44 ophthalmopathy, over 55 stable hyperthyroidism) was enrolled. In total, approximately 130 blood samples were TCR-sequenced: some 40 ophthalmopathy, under 80 hyperthyroidism and approximately 17 hyperthyroidism-to-ophthalmopathy patients. Following sample collection, hyperthyroidism patients were given methimazole at a starting dose of 30 mg daily, and ophthalmopathy patients were given high-dose intravenous methylprednisolone.

The trim is 2 bases for V and 0 bases for J, with a gap of 7 bases between the germline ends. There are 14 amino acids in the CDR3, from cysteine to phenylalanine inclusive. Just the 42-base CDR3 DNA is kept, in frame starting at base 1. The paper as a whole reports these results and caveats: In cross-validation, the 13-signature model distinguished ophthalmopathy from stable hyperthyroidism with 85% to 90% sensitivity and approximately 81% specificity, and in the test set the corresponding values were approximately 80% and 68%. No statistical method was used to set the sample size in advance, and the investigators knew which group each participant was assigned to. In validation, the model predicted ophthalmopathy progression with over 60% sensitivity and around 72% specificity; fewer than 15 predicted patients were CT-confirmed with GO in a median of about 6.1 months. Among expanded thyroid clonotypes with frequency above 0.001, most also showed up in blood, which suggests that blood repertoires may reflect the thyroid immune response.

For repertoire sequencing, the TCR beta CDR3 regions were amplified from RNA transcripts. The first round was an RT-PCR using HTBI primers with the Qiagen OneStep RT-PCR kit, and this first round was followed by a second-round multiplex PCR, then size selection and purification. Libraries were sequenced on an Illumina HiSeq2000 using paired-end 100 bp reads. Under the source paper's analysis protocol: SOAPnuke was used to process the reads, throwing out any read that had adapters, had uncalled bases, had a mean Phred below 15, or lacked an exact constant-primer or identifier match. COPE v1.2.5 was used to merge high-quality paired reads. Unique nucleotide sequences were defined as clonotypes and aligned to IMGT TRB V, D and J references using MiTCR v1.1. Analysis was restricted to V-J combinations with a frequency above 0.0001, which covered about 99% of repertoires. For each V-J combination, a TCR clonal expansion and chaos score was defined as F50 clonal expansion divided by the chaos observed in the TCRdist matrix. Welch's t-statistics and random forest were used to reduce features to about 14 V-J combinations, which were fed into a naive Bayes classifier. The Morisita-Horn index was used to measure how similar the thyroid and blood repertoires were. Using fastp trimming at Q25 and MiXCR clonotype assembly, TCRdb reanalyzed the public sequencing data and kept in-frame beta chains. Rows with a matching CDR3 protein are joined into one entry that keeps the most common DNA and genes. V and J calls and clone size were set by TCRdb, not the authors. The table for this sample lists over a million distinct CDR3 sequences; about 40% of them were counted only once. The leading ten clones occupy 11% of the sample.

Hyperthyroidism patients were newly diagnosed, were aged 18 to 65 years, and had a disease duration under 2 months. Patients with other autoimmune diseases, uncontrolled infections, pregnancy or lactation were excluded from the study. Diagnosis was based on clinical symptoms, serum thyroxine, TRAb, thyroid ultrasound and orbital computed tomography. Trizol reagent was used to extract the total RNA, and its quality was then checked on an Agilent 2100 Bioanalyzer. About this clonotype itself: Its antigen is currently not known. No base-level quality is on record; no much larger clone is a single base apart.

The sequence derives from an adult man with Graves' hyperthyroidism. The specimen sequenced was peripheral blood or thyroid tissue (not recorded which). In this chain, TRBV12-3 or TRBV12-4 is recombined with TRBJ1-1; the D gene assignment is ambiguous. The nucleotide sequence is given as TGTGCCAGCAGTTTACTCACCCTGAACACTGAAGCTTTCTTT. Translation gives CASSLLTLNTEAFF.